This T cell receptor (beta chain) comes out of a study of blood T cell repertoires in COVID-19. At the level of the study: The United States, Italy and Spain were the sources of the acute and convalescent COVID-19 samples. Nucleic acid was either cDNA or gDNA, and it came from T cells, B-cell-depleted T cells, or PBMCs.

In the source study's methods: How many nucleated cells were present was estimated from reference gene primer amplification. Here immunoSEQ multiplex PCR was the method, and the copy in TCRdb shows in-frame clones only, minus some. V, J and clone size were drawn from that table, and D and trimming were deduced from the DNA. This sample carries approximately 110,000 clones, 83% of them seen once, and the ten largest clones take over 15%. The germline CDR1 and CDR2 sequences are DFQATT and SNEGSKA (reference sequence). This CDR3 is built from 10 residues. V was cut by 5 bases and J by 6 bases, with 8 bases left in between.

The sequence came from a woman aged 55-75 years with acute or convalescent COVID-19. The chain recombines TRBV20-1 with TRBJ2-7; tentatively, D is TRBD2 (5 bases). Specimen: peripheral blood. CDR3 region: CSALGSEQYF. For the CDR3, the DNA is TGCAGTGCTTTGGGGAGCGAGCAGTACTTC.